Sequencing of this T cell receptor beta chain was carried out in a study of PD-1 blockade in classical Hodgkin lymphoma. Study observations and caveats: CD4+ TCR diversity rose significantly by C4D1, and CD8+ TCR diversity did not.

Trimming left V 4 bases short and J 0 bases short, with 16 bases between. The V gene's germline CDR1 is MDHEN and CDR2 SYDVKM. The CDR3 contains 16 residues. The time point: cycle 4 day 1 (C4D1), after 6 weeks of nivolumab. Brentuximab vedotin exposure varied among the patients, all of whom had relapsed after autologous stem cell transplantation. Isolation of CD4+ T cells from thawed PBMCs was performed by magnetic negative selection. Complete response, partial response or progressive disease was each patient's best response. Concerning this clone itself: Antigen specificity is unknown.

Assay: immunoSEQ multiplex PCR; the TCRdb copy retains only in-frame clones and omits some. Found here are tens of thousands of clones, approximately 80% of them singletons; the top ten hold roughly 0.6%. The TCR originated in a human donor with classical Hodgkin lymphoma. The V gene is TRBV28, the J gene TRBJ2-7, with TRBD1 as a possible D gene (6 bases). Sequencing was performed on CD4+ T cells from blood, taken before the fourth cycle of nivolumab. In nucleotides, the CDR3 is TGTGCCAGCAGTTCCTCAGGGGCGCCGAGCTCCTACGAGCAGTACTTC. Translation gives CASSSSGAPSSYEQYF.